Listed below are T cell receptor beta chains from one sample, sequenced in a study of blood T cell repertoires in COVID-19. Only in-frame clones appear in the TCRdb table, and some are missing; sequencing was by immunoSEQ multiplex PCR. Among about 150,000 clones listed, less than 85% were seen once. Sequencing input: peripheral blood. Receptors were obtained from a woman older than 75 with active or convalescent COVID-19. The CDR3 runs from the conserved cysteine through the conserved F or W. D genes are given only for firm matches. A row's size may be missing; if present it is once, few, many or a size class.

CDR3: CASSLEQSTEAFF
DNA: TGTGCCAGCTCACTCGAACAGAGCACTGAAGCTTTCTTT
V: TRBV18
size: -
D: -
J: TRBJ1-1

CDR3: CASRVTTNQPQHF
DNA: TGTGCCAGCAGGGTGACAACAAATCAGCCCCAGCATTTT
V: TRBV6-5
size: -
D: -
J: TRBJ1-5

CDR3: CASSPGAWNEKLFF
DNA: TGTGCCAGCTCCCCAGGGGCGTGGAATGAAAAACTGTTTTTT
V: TRBV18
size: -
D: -
J: TRBJ1-4

CDR3: CASSLAGRGDYGYTF
DNA: TGTGCCAGCAGCTTGGCCGGCAGGGGGGACTATGGCTACACCTTC
V: TRBV5-6
size: -
D: TRBD1
J: TRBJ1-2

CDR3: CASSLAPNQPQHF
DNA: TGTGCCAGCAGCTTAGCCCCAAATCAGCCCCAGCATTTT
V: TRBV7-9
size: -
D: -
J: TRBJ1-5

CDR3: CASSVAVVSTDTQYF
DNA: TGTGCCAGCAGCGTAGCGGTCGTTAGCACAGATACGCAGTATTTT
V: TRBV9
size: -
D: -
J: TRBJ2-3

CDR3: CASSATGWEGTEAFF
DNA: TGCGCCAGCAGCGCAACAGGGTGGGAAGGCACTGAAGCTTTCTTT
V: TRBV5-1
size: once
D: -
J: TRBJ1-1

CDR3: CASSSGTGISGANVLTF
DNA: TGTGCCAGCAGTTCCGGGACAGGCATCTCTGGGGCCAACGTCCTGACTTTC
V: TRBV28
size: -
D: TRBD1
J: TRBJ2-6

CDR3: CASSLFRGNTEAFF
DNA: TGTGCCAGCAGCTTGTTTAGGGGGAACACTGAAGCTTTCTTT
V: TRBV5-4
size: -
D: -
J: TRBJ1-1

CDR3: CATHQTGGYRGYTF
DNA: TGTGCCACCCACCAGACAGGGGGCTATAGAGGCTACACCTTC
V: TRBV28
size: -
D: TRBD1
J: TRBJ1-2

CDR3: CASSLWEDRASYGYTF
DNA: TGTGCCAGCAGCTTATGGGAGGACAGGGCGTCCTATGGCTACACCTTC
V: TRBV7-9
size: few
D: TRBD1
J: TRBJ1-2

CDR3: CAETTGGDSPLHF
DNA: TGTGCCGAAACCACAGGGGGGGACTCACCCCTCCACTTT
V: TRBV30
size: -
D: TRBD1
J: TRBJ1-6

CDR3: CASSIVRDSNEQFF
DNA: TGTGCCAGTAGTATAGTCAGGGACAGCAATGAGCAGTTCTTC
V: TRBV19
size: few
D: TRBD1
J: TRBJ2-1

CDR3: CASSRPGQGTEAFF
DNA: TGCGCCAGCAGCCGGCCAGGACAGGGGACTGAAGCTTTCTTT
V: TRBV4-1
size: -
D: TRBD1
J: TRBJ1-1

CDR3: CASRTGLSSYEQYF
DNA: TGTGCCAGCAGGACAGGGTTGAGCTCCTACGAGCAGTACTTC
V: TRBV6-5
size: -
D: TRBD1
J: TRBJ2-7

CDR3: CASSLGTGGSYEQYF
DNA: TGCGCCAGCAGCTTGGGGACAGGGGGTTCCTACGAGCAGTACTTC
V: TRBV5-1
size: -
D: TRBD1
J: TRBJ2-7

CDR3: CASSEGRGHEQYF
DNA: TGTGCCAGCAGTGAAGGCAGGGGACACGAGCAGTACTTC
V: TRBV6-4
size: -
D: -
J: TRBJ2-7

CDR3: CASSVQTGRSYNEQFF
DNA: TGTGCCAGCAGCGTGCAAACAGGGCGCTCCTACAATGAGCAGTTCTTC
V: TRBV9
size: once
D: -
J: TRBJ2-1

CDR3: CASSWGTDPNEQFF
DNA: TGTGCCAGCAGTTGGGGGACAGATCCCAATGAGCAGTTCTTC
V: TRBV2
size: -
D: TRBD1
J: TRBJ2-1

CDR3: CASSWTGRNEKLFF
DNA: TGTGCCAGCAGCTGGACAGGGCGGAATGAAAAACTGTTTTTT
V: TRBV11-2
size: -
D: TRBD1
J: TRBJ1-4

CDR3: CASGVLHGAFGETQYF
DNA: TGTGCCAGCGGAGTCCTACATGGGGCTTTCGGGGAGACCCAGTACTTC
V: TRBV14
size: -
D: -
J: TRBJ2-5

CDR3: CASSEDRVKEKLFF
DNA: TGTGCCAGCAGTGAGGACAGGGTTAAGGAAAAACTGTTTTTT
V: TRBV6-1
size: -
D: TRBD1
J: TRBJ1-4

CDR3: CASSLAAGVYTEAFF
DNA: TGCGCCAGCAGCTTGGCGGCAGGGGTATACACTGAAGCTTTCTTT
V: TRBV5-1
size: -
D: -
J: TRBJ1-1

CDR3: CASSVGPGGYNSPLHF
DNA: TGTGCCAGCAGCGTAGGACCGGGCGGGTATAATTCACCCCTCCACTTT
V: TRBV9
size: few
D: -
J: TRBJ1-6

CDR3: CASQQGSYNSPLHF
DNA: TGTGCCAGTCAACAGGGCTCCTATAATTCACCCCTCCACTTT
V: TRBV28
size: -
D: -
J: TRBJ1-6

CDR3: CASSLLTGGSGELFF
DNA: TGTGCCAGCAGCTTACTGACAGGGGGATCCGGGGAGCTGTTTTTT
V: TRBV7-2
size: -
D: TRBD1
J: TRBJ2-2

CDR3: CASSDRGLQPQHF
DNA: TGTGCCAGCAGTGACAGGGGGCTTCAGCCCCAGCATTTT
V: TRBV2
size: -
D: TRBD1
J: TRBJ1-5

CDR3: CASSQDTGVNNEQFF
DNA: TGTGCCAGCAGCCAAGATACGGGTGTTAACAATGAGCAGTTCTTC
V: TRBV3-1/TRBV3-2
size: -
D: -
J: TRBJ2-1

CDR3: CASSWAGFDTEAFF
DNA: TGCGCCAGCAGCTGGGCAGGGTTCGACACTGAAGCTTTCTTT
V: TRBV5-1
size: -
D: -
J: TRBJ1-1

CDR3: CASSSQGGRGYTF
DNA: TGTGCCAGCAGTTCCCAGGGTGGTCGGGGCTACACCTTC
V: TRBV27
size: -
D: -
J: TRBJ1-2

CDR3: CASSQGTVNTEAFF
DNA: TGTGCCAGCAGCCAAGGGACAGTGAACACTGAAGCTTTCTTT
V: TRBV3-1/TRBV3-2
size: few
D: -
J: TRBJ1-1

CDR3: CASSIAGTGLGNEQFF
DNA: TGTGCCAGCAGCATCGCCGGGACAGGGTTAGGTAATGAGCAGTTCTTC
V: TRBV5-4
size: -
D: TRBD1
J: TRBJ2-1

CDR3: CASSPVQETQYF
DNA: TGCGCCAGCAGCCCCGTTCAAGAGACCCAGTACTTC
V: TRBV5-1
size: -
D: -
J: TRBJ2-5

CDR3: CATTGLSGNTIYF
DNA: TGTGCCACCACAGGGCTTTCTGGAAACACCATATATTTT
V: TRBV12-3/TRBV12-4
size: -
D: -
J: TRBJ1-3

CDR3: CASSVAQREAEAFF
DNA: TGTGCCAGCAGCGTAGCACAACGGGAAGCCGAAGCTTTCTTT
V: TRBV9
size: -
D: -
J: TRBJ1-1

CDR3: CASSQRSGRADSDGNTGELFF
DNA: TGCGCCAGCAGTCAACGTAGCGGGAGGGCCGATTCGGACGGAAACACCGGGGAGCTGTTTTTT
V: TRBV23-1
size: -
D: TRBD2
J: TRBJ2-2

CDR3: CASSLNRGGEQFF
DNA: TGTGCCAGCAGTCTAAACAGGGGCGGTGAGCAGTTCTTC
V: TRBV12-3/TRBV12-4
size: -
D: TRBD1
J: TRBJ2-1

CDR3: CASRTIVVYEQYF
DNA: TGTGCCAGCAGGACAATAGTAGTGTACGAGCAGTACTTC
V: TRBV2
size: -
D: -
J: TRBJ2-7

CDR3: CASSLTPQETQYF
DNA: TGTGCCAGCAGCTTAACACCTCAAGAGACCCAGTACTTC
V: TRBV5-4
size: -
D: -
J: TRBJ2-5

CDR3: CASSRYDRGTDTQYF
DNA: TGTGCCAGCAGCAGATACGACAGGGGGACAGATACGCAGTATTTT
V: TRBV6-1
size: -
D: TRBD1
J: TRBJ2-3

CDR3: CASSLAVTGELFF
DNA: TGCGCCAGCAGCTTGGCCGTCACCGGGGAGCTGTTTTTT
V: TRBV5-1
size: few
D: -
J: TRBJ2-2

CDR3: CANSGGGYTF
DNA: TGTGCCAACTCAGGGGGAGGCTACACCTTC
V: TRBV2
size: -
D: TRBD1
J: TRBJ1-2

CDR3: CASSQAPMNQPQHF
DNA: TGTGCCAGCAGCCAAGCCCCAATGAATCAGCCCCAGCATTTT
V: TRBV4-2
size: -
D: -
J: TRBJ1-5

CDR3: CASSTSGRIGGNEQFF
DNA: TGTGCCAGCAGCACTAGTGGGAGGATAGGAGGTAATGAGCAGTTCTTC
V: TRBV2
size: -
D: -
J: TRBJ2-1

CDR3: CASSQEEGLFTEAFF
DNA: TGTGCCAGCAGTCAAGAGGAGGGTCTGTTCACTGAAGCTTTCTTT
V: TRBV7-9
size: -
D: -
J: TRBJ1-1

CDR3: CASSQVGRENYEQYF
DNA: TGTGCCAGCAGCCAAGTAGGGCGGGAGAACTACGAGCAGTACTTC
V: TRBV4-2
size: -
D: TRBD2
J: TRBJ2-7

CDR3: CASSRDSSGNTIYF
DNA: TGTGCCAGCAGTCGGGACTCCTCTGGAAACACCATATATTTT
V: TRBV2
size: -
D: -
J: TRBJ1-3

CDR3: CASSERGQGNEQFF
DNA: TGTGCCAGCAGTGAAAGGGGACAGGGGAATGAGCAGTTCTTC
V: TRBV2
size: -
D: TRBD1
J: TRBJ2-1

CDR3: CASSTDEDRGLGTEAFF
DNA: TGTGCCAGTAGTACAGATGAAGACAGGGGGCTGGGCACTGAAGCTTTCTTT
V: TRBV19
size: -
D: TRBD1
J: TRBJ1-1

CDR3: CASSYWTSGTNTQYF
DNA: TGTGCCAGCAGCTACTGGACTAGCGGGACAAATACGCAGTATTTT
V: TRBV5-6
size: -
D: TRBD2
J: TRBJ2-3

CDR3: CASTPGLVSEQYF
DNA: TGTGCCAGCACCCCTGGTCTAGTGAGCGAGCAGTACTTC
V: TRBV6-5
size: -
D: -
J: TRBJ2-7

CDR3: CATLGGTNVLTF
DNA: TGTGCCACCCTAGGAGGGACGAACGTCCTGACTTTC
V: TRBV13
size: -
D: -
J: TRBJ2-6

CDR3: CASSIILMGEQFF
DNA: TGTGCCAGTAGTATCATTTTGATGGGCGAGCAGTTCTTC
V: TRBV19
size: -
D: -
J: TRBJ2-1

CDR3: CATSPMGHSEQPQHF
DNA: TGTGCCACCAGCCCAATGGGGCATTCTGAACAGCCCCAGCATTTT
V: TRBV15
size: -
D: -
J: TRBJ1-5

CDR3: CAWSPLPESGGYTF
DNA: TGTGCCTGGAGTCCCCTCCCAGAGAGCGGCGGCTACACCTTC
V: TRBV30
size: -
D: -
J: TRBJ1-2

CDR3: CASSITSVPNEQFF
DNA: TGTGCCAGTAGTATAACTAGCGTGCCCAATGAGCAGTTCTTC
V: TRBV19
size: -
D: TRBD2
J: TRBJ2-1

CDR3: CASSQVSGVEAFF
DNA: TGTGCCAGCAGCCAAGTATCCGGAGTCGAAGCTTTCTTT
V: TRBV3-1/TRBV3-2
size: -
D: -
J: TRBJ1-1

CDR3: CSASPGSGGSYEQYF
DNA: TGCAGTGCTAGTCCCGGTAGCGGGGGCTCCTACGAGCAGTACTTC
V: TRBV20-1
size: -
D: TRBD2
J: TRBJ2-7